Presented here are 16 T cell receptor beta chains from one specimen sequenced in a study of blood T cell repertoires in COVID-19. Measured with immunoSEQ multiplex PCR; TCRdb has only the in-frame clones, and not every one. The data contain 200,000 to 300,000 clones, 75% to 90% of them singletons. The source material was PBMCs or T cells enriched from blood (not recorded which). The receptors come from a woman in her thirties who had recovered from COVID-19.

This chain links TRBV28 with TRBJ1-2; TRBD1 aligns across 8 bases. The CDR3 is made up of 13 amino acids. V was pared by 7 bases and J by 4 bases, with 5 bases of the junction left unmatched. The V gene's germline CDR1 is MDHEN and CDR2 SYDVKM. The DNA of the CDR3 is TGTGCCAGCATCCCAGACAGGGGCTATGGCTACACCTTC. This sequence encodes CASIPDRGYGYTF.

This clone was found once. CDR3 amino acids: CASSPATSGMFYNEQFF. For the CDR3, the DNA is TGTGCCAGCTCACCCGCGACTAGCGGGATGTTCTACAATGAGCAGTTCTTC. The V gene is TRBV18, the J gene TRBJ2-1, with 11 positions matching TRBD2. J gave up 3 bases and V 3 bases, and 7 bases lay outside the gene matches. Germline CDR1 and CDR2: KGHSH and LQKENI. The CDR3 is 17 residues long.

The chain couples TRBV11-2 to TRBJ1-1; tentatively, D is TRBD1 (5 bases). V was pared by 5 bases and J by 4 bases, with 14 bases between. The CDR3 contains 14 residues. CDR1 is SGHAT and CDR2 is FQNNGV in the germline V gene. DNA of the CDR3: TGTGCCAGCAGCGGCGGCGGGGGAATCACTGAAGCTTTCTTT. This codes for CASSGGGGITEAFF. Combining the CDR3 with reference TRBV11-2 and TRBJ1-1 gives the whole variable domain EAGVAQSPRYKIIEKRQSVAFWCNPISGHATLYWYQQILGQGPKLLIQFQNNGVVDDSQLPKDRFSAERLKGVDSTLKIQPAKLEDSAVYLCASSGGGGITEAFFGQGTRLTVV.

The gene calls are TRBV3-1 (or the pseudogene TRBV3-2) and TRBJ2-6; no firm D call. The CDR3 has 16 amino acids. The germline CDR1 and CDR2 sequences are LGHDT and YNNKEL (reference sequence). V was clipped by 3 bases and J by 4 bases, with 13 bases between them. The CDR3 coding sequence is TGTGCCAGCAGCCAGATGCCAGGCCCAGGGGCCAACGTCCTGACTTTC. It specifies CASSQMPGPGANVLTF.

The V gene is TRBV7-3, the J gene TRBJ2-6, with 8 bases that match TRBD1. Germline assignment: CDR1 SGHTA and CDR2 FQGTGA. This CDR3 has 15 amino acids. After removal of 4 bases from V and 3 bases from J, the junction contained 2 bases not matched to a gene. The CDR3 reads CASSSQGVGANVLTF. CDR3 coding DNA: TGTGCCAGCAGCTCACAGGGGGTTGGGGCCAACGTCCTGACTTTC.

The chain is built from TRBV7-2 and TRBJ2-3, with 7 bases matching TRBD1. With V trimmed by 2 bases and J by 2 bases, 4 bases remained unmatched. The CDR3 covers 15 residues. Germline assignment: CDR1 SGHTA and CDR2 FQGNSA. The CDR3 protein is CASSLMGQYTDTQYF. The CDR3 coding sequence is TGTGCCAGCAGCTTAATGGGACAGTACACAGATACGCAGTATTTT.

The CDR3 DNA sequence: TGCGCCAGCAGCCGGACAGTTGGAGCTCAGCCCCAGCATTTT. It is translated as CASSRTVGAQPQHF. The rearrangement uses TRBV4-1 and TRBJ1-5, with D possibly being TRBD1 (6 bases). The CDR3 loop spans 14 amino acids. Germline lookup yields CDR1 MGHRA and CDR2 YSYEKL. Trimming took 4 bases from V and 6 from J, leaving 13 bases between them.

This clone has only a few counts. The chain joins TRBV24-1 to TRBJ1-4; 7 positions match TRBD1. This CDR3 comprises 14 residues. Germline CDR1 KGHDR, CDR2 SFDVKD. The ends lost 3 bases at V and 10 bases at J; junction bases unmatched: 7. This CDR3 reads CATSDPRGLGKLFF. As DNA, the CDR3 is TGTGCCACCAGTGATCCGAGGGGGCTCGGAAAACTGTTTTTT.

As concerns this clone: At one of its ends the junction is not consistent with the germline gene, which may arise from a read error. The V call is TRBV11-2, the J call TRBJ2-1; the D gene is possibly TRBD2 (5 bases). CDR3 length equals 13 residues. Germline CDR1 reads SGHAT; CDR2 reads FQNNGV. CDR3 DNA: TGTGCCAGCAGCTTATACAGCCCGCTAGCCCCGATCTTC. Amino acid sequence: CASSLYSPLAPIF.

The J gene is TRBJ1-4, the V gene TRBV18, with D uncertain. This CDR3 has 14 amino acids. Per the germline V gene, CDR1 is KGHSH and CDR2 is LQKENI. V lost 6 bases to trimming and J lost 5 bases, with 13 bases between them. This CDR3 is CASSHRPANEKLFF. DNA of the CDR3: TGTGCCAGCTCCCACAGACCTGCGAATGAAAAACTGTTTTTT.

The chain carries TRBV6-2 or TRBV6-3 and TRBJ2-3, with 7 nucleotides matching TRBD1. The CDR3 loop spans 14 amino acids. J gave up 2 bases and V 5 bases, and 4 bases lay outside the gene matches. Germline CDR1 MNHEY, CDR2 SVGEGT. CDR3 in DNA: TGTGCCAGCAGTCAGGGGGTTCCCACAGATACGCAGTATTTT. This gives the protein CASSQGVPTDTQYF.

This clone occurred once. Different DNA sequences within this sample yield the same CDR3. The chain recombines TRBV28 with TRBJ1-2; D is uncertain. Germline V lookup: CDR1 MDHEN, CDR2 SYDVKM. Trimming cost V 6 bases and J 5 bases, with 13 bases left between them. This CDR3 is 13 amino acids long. As DNA, the CDR3 is TGTGCCAGCAGCCTATCGGGCGGGTATGGCTACACCTTC. It translates to CASSLSGGYGYTF.

The rearrangement links TRBV27 to TRBJ2-5, with D possibly TRBD2 on 5 matching bases. This CDR3 is 14 amino acids long. Trimming took 6 bases from V and 4 from J, leaving 15 bases between them. Germline CDR1 and CDR2: MNHEY and SMNVEV (reference sequence). The CDR3 region is CASSSTGSIETQYF. The CDR3 bases are TGTGCCAGCAGCTCGACGGGGAGCATAGAGACCCAGTACTTC.

This clone was picked up a small number of times. The chain has TRBV19 and TRBJ1-2; tentative D call: TRBD1 (5 bases). This CDR3 contains 14 residues. Deletions cut 5 bases from V and 7 bases from J, with 17 bases between. Per the germline V gene, CDR1 is LNHDA and CDR2 is SQIVND (reference sequence). The CDR3 DNA is TGTGCCAGTAGTCCCCGAGGCAGGGATAGTGGCTACACCTTC. This codes for CASSPRGRDSGYTF.

This chain links TRBV7-9 with TRBJ2-7, with 7 bases matching TRBD1. V lost 5 bases and J lost 5; bases outside the gene matches: 3. From germline, CDR1 is SEHNR and CDR2 FQNEAQ (reference sequence). The CDR3 runs to 12 residues. The CDR3 spells CASSLTGDEQYF. The CDR3, as DNA: TGTGCCAGCAGCCTCACAGGGGACGAGCAGTACTTC.

This clone was seen a handful of times. This rearrangement joins TRBV27 to TRBJ2-7; D might be TRBD1 (5 bases). The V end was cut by 3 bases, the J end by 3 bases, with 15 bases between. In germline, CDR1 is MNHEY, CDR2 SMNVEV (reference sequence). CDR3 size: 15 residues. As DNA, the CDR3 is TGTGCCAGCAGTTTGGGGCCGGGCCCAGACTACGAGCAGTACTTC. It encodes CASSLGPGPDYEQYF.